These 9 T cell receptor beta chains share one sample of origin, sequenced in a study of Ad26.COV2.S vaccination and SARS-CoV-2 variants. TCRdb's table, derived via immunoSEQ multiplex PCR, lists solely in-frame clones and lacks some. The data show around 300,000 clones, with 86% seen just once and about 10% held by the top ten. Treatment described: some 20 received Ad26.COV2.S at low or high dose, single or two shots; five or six received placebo; per-sample allocation not given. Samples analyzed were those drawn on day 63 after the first vaccine or placebo injection. Sample: peripheral blood, taken in a trial of Ad26.COV2.S vaccine versus placebo. These receptors were obtained from a person aged 18-65 years who received the Ad26.COV2.S COVID-19 vaccine or a placebo.

DNA of the CDR3: TGCGCCAGCAGTCTCGGCCGGTTCTACGAGCAGTACTTC. Amino acids: CASSLGRFYEQYF. This chain connects TRBV23-1 to TRBJ2-7; D unresolved. TRBV23-1 is reported as an ORF; its role is uncertain. This CDR3 contains 13 residues. The V and J ends lost 4 bases and 3 bases respectively, with 10 bases between them.

This clone was found a few times. This chain connects TRBV4-2 to TRBJ1-3, with TRBD1 identical over 8 bases. After removal of 1 base from V and 0 bases from J, the junction contained 2 bases not matched to a gene. The CDR3 length is 16 residues. Per germline, CDR1 LGHNA and CDR2 YNFKEQ. CDR3 in amino acids: CASSQGTGISGNTIYF. The CDR3 coding sequence is TGTGCCAGCAGCCAAGGGACAGGGATCTCTGGAAACACCATATATTTT.

The chain links TRBV14 to TRBJ1-1, with D unclear. Looked up from germline, CDR1 is SGHDN and CDR2 is FVKESK. The CDR3 sequence is 13 residues long. Deletions cut 3 bases from V and 1 base from J, with 6 bases between. The CDR3 loop reads CASSQSRNTEAFF. The CDR3 nucleotides read TGTGCCAGCAGCCAGAGCAGGAACACTGAAGCTTTCTTT.

This clone showed up just once. V gene TRBV5-1 combines with J gene TRBJ1-1; no clear D gene. Germline CDR1 SGHRS, CDR2 YFSETQ. The CDR3 has 13 residues. V was pared by 4 bases and J by 3 bases, with 10 bases between. The CDR3, as DNA: TGCGCCAGCAGCGACACAGAGTACACTGAAGCTTTCTTT. This encodes CASSDTEYTEAFF.

V usage is TRBV5-1 and J usage is TRBJ2-2, with TRBD2 matching over 8 bases. Trimming at V came to 0 bases and at J to 1 base, leaving 2 bases not matched to a gene. This CDR3 comprises 16 residues. CDR1 and CDR2 (germline): SGHRS, YFSETQ. CDR3 nucleotides: TGCGCCAGCAGCTTGGCACTAGCGGAGAACACCGGGGAGCTGTTTTTT. Translation gives CASSLALAENTGELFF. Looking up the rest from reference TRBV5-1 and TRBJ2-2 gives the full variable domain: KAGVTQTPRYLIKTRGQQVTLSCSPISGHRSVSWYQQTPGQGLQFLFEYFSETQRNKGNFPGRFSGRQFSNSRSEMNVSTLELGDSALYLCASSLALAENTGELFFGEGSRLTVL.

This clone has a handful of counts. The chain employs TRBV10-3 and TRBJ2-6; no clear D. V dropped 3 bases and J dropped 0 bases, with 3 bases sitting between them. The CDR3 runs to 14 residues. Germline V gene data show CDR1 as ENHRY and CDR2 as SYGVKD. The CDR3 loop is CAISDTSGANVLTF. CDR3 nucleotides: TGTGCCATCAGTGACACCTCTGGGGCCAACGTCCTGACTTTC.

The rearrangement joins TRBV18 to TRBJ1-5, with a tentative D call TRBD1 (5 bases). The CDR3 is made up of 14 amino acids. Germline loops: CDR1 KGHSH, CDR2 LQKENI. With 3 bases removed from V and 9 bases from J, the gap between germline ends came to 15 bases. The CDR3 here is CASSPVDRDSPQHF. The CDR3 coding sequence is TGTGCCAGCTCACCCGTAGACCGGGACTCGCCCCAGCATTTT.

The V gene is TRBV14, the J gene TRBJ2-3; no clear D. The V end was cut by 1 base, the J end by 8 bases, with 10 bases between. Per the germline V gene, CDR1 is SGHDN and CDR2 is FVKESK. The CDR3 contains 13 residues. The CDR3 region has the DNA TGTGCCAGCAGCCAAGGCGCCGCAGCTACGCAGTATTTT. Translating it yields CASSQGAAATQYF.

The genes are TRBV24-1 and TRBJ2-2; D might be TRBD2 (6 bases). Germline V gene data show CDR1 as KGHDR and CDR2 as SFDVKD. This CDR3 comprises 15 residues. V lost 5 bases to trimming and J lost 6 bases, with 15 bases between them. The CDR3 spells CATSGQGGVSGELFF. The CDR3 bases are TGTGCCACCAGTGGCCAGGGAGGAGTTTCCGGGGAGCTGTTTTTT.